This TCR beta chain was sequenced during a study of cytomegalovirus exposure and HLA in healthy donors. Study results and caveats: For TCR beta chains, V- and J-gene trimming was later linked to a missense DCLRE1C variant. Many donors carried some public TCRs, although rarity characterized most TCR sequences.

CDR1 SNHLY and CDR2 FYNNEI come from the germline V gene. The V end was cut by 6 bases, the J end by 4 bases, with 12 bases between. The CDR3 spans 13 residues. With regard to this clone: No antigen is known for it.

Both 60 Vbeta primers and 13 Jbeta primers went into the PCR. Repertoires were generated with immunoSEQ multiplex PCR, while TCRdb's copy carries only in-frame clones and drops some. The repertoire holds 210,000 or so clones, with approximately 80% as singletons. The TCR originated in a woman aged 40 to 50 in good health and CMV-seronegative. The genes are TRBV2 and TRBJ1-2, with a weak D call TRBD1 (5 bases). Sequencing was performed on PBMCs. CDR3 protein: CASSAGTFYGYTF. The CDR3 DNA reads TGTGCCAGCAGCGCCGGGACTTTCTATGGCTACACCTTC. The full variable domain, its missing parts supplied by reference TRBV2 and TRBJ1-2, is EPEVTQTPSHQVTQMGQEVILRCVPISNHLYFYWYRQILGQKVEFLVSFYNNEISEKSEIFDDQFSVERPDGSNFTLKIRSTKLEDSAMYFCASSAGTFYGYTFGSGTRLTVV.